The 20 T cell receptor beta chains below all came from one sample that was sequenced in a study of memory CD4+ T cells and cytomegalovirus serostatus. Libraries were prepared by immunoSEQ multiplex PCR; TCRdb keeps only in-frame clonotypes and omits some of them. The sample consists of about 58,000 clones, 82% of them appearing once. The sort gate was single viable CD3+CD4+CD8-CD45RO+ cells for memory CD4+ T cells. The sequencing sample was made of memory CD4+ T cells from blood. These receptors came from an adult in good health and CMV-seronegative. Some clones in this sample may be carry-over from other donors' samples.

V is TRBV6-1 and J is TRBJ1-1; 8 bases agree with TRBD1. The CDR3 is 13 residues long. Germline values: CDR1 MNHNS, CDR2 SASEGT. V shed 3 bases and J 5 bases; nucleotides not matched to a gene: 2. The CDR3 sequence: CASSETGETEAFF. The CDR3 DNA is TGTGCCAGCAGTGAGACAGGGGAAACTGAAGCTTTCTTT.

The chain carries TRBV5-1 and TRBJ2-7; D possibly corresponds to TRBD1 (6 bases). Germline V CDR1 and CDR2: SGHRS, YFSETQ. Trimming removed 4 bases from V and 2 bases from J, with 13 bases in between. The CDR3 totals 14 residues. CDR3 nucleotide sequence: TGCGCCAGCAGCCAACAACAGGGCCCCTACGAGCAGTACTTC. Amino acids: CASSQQQGPYEQYF.

The chain is built from TRBV6-1 and TRBJ2-3, with TRBD1 matching 8 bases. Looked up from germline, CDR1 is MNHNS and CDR2 is SASEGT. Trimming at V came to 10 bases and at J to 7 bases, leaving 10 bases not matched to a gene. The CDR3 is 13 residues long. The CDR3 region is CAIRTGSVNTQYF. The CDR3 bases are TGTGCCATCCGGACAGGGTCGGTGAATACGCAGTATTTT.

The rearrangement joins TRBV7-9 to TRBJ1-2, with D possibly being TRBD1 (6 bases). V dropped 2 bases and J dropped 7 bases, with 17 bases sitting between them. This CDR3 is 15 amino acids long. Germline V gene lookup returns CDR1 SEHNR and CDR2 FQNEAQ (reference sequence). The DNA for the CDR3 is TGTGCCAGCAGCTTATACGGGGGGCAGGGTCGTGGCTACACCTTC. This translates into CASSLYGGQGRGYTF.

The V call is TRBV18, the J call TRBJ2-3, with 11 bases that match TRBD2. The CDR3 spans 19 residues. The ends lost 3 bases at V and 1 base at J; junction bases unmatched: 12. CDR1 KGHSH and CDR2 LQKENI come from the germline V gene. Here the CDR3 DNA reads TGTGCCAGCTCACCGATTCTAGCGGGAGGAATTTTCCGCACAGATACGCAGTATTTT. Translating it yields CASSPILAGGIFRTDTQYF.

This chain uses TRBV7-2 with TRBJ1-3; D is ambiguous. This CDR3 is built from 15 residues. CDR1 is SGHTA and CDR2 is FQGNSA in the germline V gene. Between the trimmed V and J ends, which lost 2 bases and 7 bases, there was a span of 15 bases. CDR3 in amino acids: CASSLPLRARNTIYF. Here the CDR3 DNA reads TGTGCCAGCAGCTTACCTTTGCGGGCGCGGAACACCATATATTTT.

This chain uses TRBV6-5 with TRBJ1-4; D ambiguous. With 6 bases removed from V and 4 bases from J, the gap between germline ends came to 9 bases. Germline V gene data show CDR1 as MNHEY and CDR2 as SVGAGI. The CDR3 totals 13 residues. CDR3 sequence reads: CASRQQSNEKLFF. For the CDR3, the DNA is TGTGCCAGCAGACAGCAGAGTAATGAAAAACTGTTTTTT.

The chain employs TRBV19 and TRBJ2-7, with 8 bases identical to TRBD1. Germline trimming cut 3 bases from V and 6 bases from J; bases unmatched to any gene: 10. The CDR3 is 15 residues long. CDR1 LNHDA and CDR2 SQIVND come from the germline V gene (reference sequence). The CDR3 DNA reads as TGTGCCAGTAGTATGGAGGCAGGGGGCCGCCGCGAGCAGTACTTC. Its translation is CASSMEAGGRREQYF.

This chain joins TRBV4-2 and TRBJ1-2, with a weak D call TRBD1 (5 bases). The CDR3 loop spans 15 amino acids. The germline gives CDR1 LGHNA, CDR2 YNFKEQ. The ends were cut back, 0 bases at V and 6 bases at J, with 14 bases in the middle. The CDR3 DNA follows: TGTGCCAGCAGCCAAGATGGGGCCAGGATCGATGGCTACACCTTC. It specifies CASSQDGARIDGYTF.

This clone was observed a few times. This chain uses TRBV27 with TRBJ1-2; D perhaps matches TRBD1 (6 bases). Germline-derived CDR1 and CDR2 are MNHEY and SMNVEV (reference sequence). V lost 8 bases to trimming and J lost 5 bases, with 21 bases between them. CDR3 length: 15 residues. For the CDR3, the DNA is TGTGCCAGCCGACCTGAACAGGGTCTGGGGTATGGCTACACCTTC. It is translated as CASRPEQGLGYGYTF.

This chain joins TRBV15 and TRBJ1-4; D is uncertain. This CDR3 contains 14 residues. Germline V lookup: CDR1 LNHNV, CDR2 YYDKDF (reference sequence). Trimming removed 0 bases at V and 3 bases at J, with 5 bases between. The CDR3: CATSRDQANEKLFF. CDR3 DNA sequence: TGTGCCACCAGCAGAGATCAGGCTAATGAAAAACTGTTTTTT. The full variable domain, completed using reference TRBV15 and TRBJ1-4, is DAMVIQNPRYQVTQFGKPVTLSCSQTLNHNVMYWYQQKSSQAPKLLFHYYDKDFNNEADTPDNFQSRRPNTSFCFLDIRSPGLGDTAMYLCATSRDQANEKLFFGSGTQLSVL.

The CDR3 region is CASSFTGPRDYTF. The CDR3 DNA reads as TGTGCCAGCAGCTTTACCGGGCCCCGCGACTACACCTTC. The chain joins TRBV7-2 to TRBJ1-2; D gene unclear. The length of the CDR3 is 13 residues. Germline CDR1 reads SGHTA; CDR2 reads FQGNSA. The germline V and J ends were trimmed by 3 bases and 10 bases, with 15 bases remaining between them. Looking up the rest from reference TRBV7-2 and TRBJ1-2 gives the full variable domain: GAGVSQSPSNKVTEKGKDVELRCDPISGHTALYWYRQSLGQGLEFLIYFQGNSAPDKSGLPSDRFSAERTGGSVSTLTIQRTQQEDSAVYLCASSFTGPRDYTFGSGTRLTVV.

This clone was observed a single time. The rearrangement links TRBV12-1 to TRBJ1-1; no DNA check was done on the table's D call, TRBD1. TRBV12-1 is flagged as a pseudogene. The CDR3 is 18 amino acids. The CDR3 loop is CASSLSLPVDSLNTEAFF. CDR3 nucleotides: TGTGCCAGCAGCTTGTCCCTCCCCGTCGACAGCTTAAACACTGAAGCTTTCTTT.

This clone occurred a few times. V usage is TRBV27 and J usage is TRBJ2-2, with 14 bases that match TRBD2. The CDR3 runs to 16 residues. With V trimmed by 5 bases and J by 7 bases, 6 bases remained unmatched. Germline V lookup: CDR1 MNHEY, CDR2 SMNVEV (reference sequence). CDR3 sequence (DNA): TGTGCCAGCAGTCGGACTAGCGGGAGGTACGGCGGGGAGCTGTTTTTT. Its protein is CASSRTSGRYGGELFF.

This chain links TRBV2 with TRBJ2-7; 13 nucleotides align to TRBD2. V dropped 8 bases and J dropped 3; count of bases not matched to a gene: 4. The V gene's germline CDR1 is SNHLY and CDR2 FYNNEI. The CDR3 runs to 14 residues. The CDR3: CASHGTSGIYEQYF. Written as DNA, the CDR3 is TGTGCCAGCCACGGGACTAGCGGGATCTACGAGCAGTACTTC.

The V gene is TRBV7-3, the J gene TRBJ2-3; 9 nucleotides align to TRBD2. CDR1 is SGHTA, CDR2 FQGTGA, per germline. CDR3 length: 14 residues. The junction had 3 bases not matched to a gene; V was cut back by 4 bases and J by 4 bases. In DNA, the CDR3 is TGTGCCAGCAGCTACGGACTAGCGTCAGATACGCAGTATTTT. Protein product: CASSYGLASDTQYF.

This chain connects TRBV28 to TRBJ1-1, with D unclear. This CDR3 is 13 amino acids long. The V end was cut by 3 bases, the J end by 1 base, with 6 bases between. The germline V gene has CDR1 MDHEN and CDR2 SYDVKM. The CDR3: CASSFSGNTEAFF. The CDR3 region has the DNA TGTGCCAGCAGTTTTTCAGGGAACACTGAAGCTTTCTTT.

J is TRBJ1-3 and V is TRBV9; tentatively, D is TRBD1 (6 bases). The CDR3 loop spans 15 amino acids. CDR1 SGDLS and CDR2 YYNGEE come from the germline V gene. Between the trimmed V and J ends, which lost 4 bases and 2 bases, there was a span of 13 bases. The CDR3 loop reads CASSLVGGPGNTIYF. The CDR3, as DNA: TGTGCCAGCAGCCTAGTGGGGGGGCCTGGAAACACCATATATTTT. Supplemented by reference TRBV9 and TRBJ1-3, the full variable domain reads DSGVTQTPKHLITATGQRVTLRCSPRSGDLSVYWYQQSLDQGLQFLIQYYNGEERAKGNILERFSAQQFPDLHSELNLSSLELGDSALYFCASSLVGGPGNTIYFGEGSWLTVV.

V is TRBV28 and J is TRBJ2-7; 8 bases map to TRBD2. From germline, CDR1 is MDHEN and CDR2 SYDVKM. V lost 6 bases, J lost 5 bases, and 12 bases stayed unmatched. The CDR3 is 15 residues long. The CDR3 loop reads CASRALGTRINEQYF. The CDR3, as DNA: TGTGCCAGCAGGGCCCTCGGGACTAGGATCAACGAGCAGTACTTC.

The CDR3 sequence: CASSQEKWTSRGYTF. CDR3 sequence (DNA): TGCGCCAGCAGCCAAGAAAAGTGGACCTCTCGTGGCTACACCTTC. The rearrangement uses TRBV4-1 and TRBJ1-2; D not resolved. Germline CDR1 and CDR2: MGHRA and YSYEKL. V dropped 0 bases and J dropped 7 bases, with 15 bases sitting between them. The CDR3 is made up of 15 amino acids.